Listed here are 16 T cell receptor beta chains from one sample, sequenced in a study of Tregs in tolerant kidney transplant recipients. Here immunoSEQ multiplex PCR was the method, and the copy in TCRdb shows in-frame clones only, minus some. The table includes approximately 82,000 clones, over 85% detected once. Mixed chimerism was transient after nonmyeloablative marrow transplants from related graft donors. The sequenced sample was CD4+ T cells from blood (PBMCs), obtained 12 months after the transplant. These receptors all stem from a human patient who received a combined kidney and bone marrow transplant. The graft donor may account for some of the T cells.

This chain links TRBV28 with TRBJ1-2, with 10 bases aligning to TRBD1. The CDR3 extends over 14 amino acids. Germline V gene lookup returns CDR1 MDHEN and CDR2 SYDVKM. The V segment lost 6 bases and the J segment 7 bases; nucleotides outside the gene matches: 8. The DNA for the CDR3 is TGTGCCAGCAGGGGGGGACAGGGGAGGGGTGGCTACACCTTC. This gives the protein CASRGGQGRGGYTF.

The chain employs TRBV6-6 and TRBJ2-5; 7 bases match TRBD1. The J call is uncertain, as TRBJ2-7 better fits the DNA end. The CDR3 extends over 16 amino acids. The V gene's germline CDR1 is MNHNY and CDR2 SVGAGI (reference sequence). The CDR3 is CASSYYRGPLNYEQYF. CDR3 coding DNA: TGTGCCAGCAGCTATTACAGGGGACCCCTCAACTACGAGCAGTACTTC.

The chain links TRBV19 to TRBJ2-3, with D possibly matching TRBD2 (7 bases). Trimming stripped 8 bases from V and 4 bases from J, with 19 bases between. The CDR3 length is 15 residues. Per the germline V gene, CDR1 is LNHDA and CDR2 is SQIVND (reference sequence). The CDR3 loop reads CASSLARGGADTQYF. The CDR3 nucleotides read TGTGCCAGTTCCCTTGCTAGGGGGGGCGCAGATACGCAGTATTTT.

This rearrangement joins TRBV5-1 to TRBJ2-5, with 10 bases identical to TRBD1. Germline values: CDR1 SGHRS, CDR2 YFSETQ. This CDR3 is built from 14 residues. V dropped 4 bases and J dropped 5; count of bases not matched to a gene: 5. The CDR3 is CASSKDRGRETQYF. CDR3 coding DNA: TGCGCCAGCAGCAAGGACAGGGGGAGGGAGACCCAGTACTTC.

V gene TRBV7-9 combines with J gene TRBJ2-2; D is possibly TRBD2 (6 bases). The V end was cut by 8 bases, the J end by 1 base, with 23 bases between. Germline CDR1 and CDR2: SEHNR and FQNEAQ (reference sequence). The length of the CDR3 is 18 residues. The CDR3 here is CASLGGTWATGNTGELFF. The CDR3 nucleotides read TGTGCCAGCCTAGGAGGGACTTGGGCCACAGGGAACACCGGGGAGCTGTTTTTT.

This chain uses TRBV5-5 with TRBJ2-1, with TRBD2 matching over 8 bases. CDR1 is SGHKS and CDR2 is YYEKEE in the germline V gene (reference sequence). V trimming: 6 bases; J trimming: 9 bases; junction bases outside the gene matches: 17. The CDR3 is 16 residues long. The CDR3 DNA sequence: TGTGCCAGCACCCAAATAGCGGGGACGATCCATCCTGAGCAGTTCTTC. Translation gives CASTQIAGTIHPEQFF.

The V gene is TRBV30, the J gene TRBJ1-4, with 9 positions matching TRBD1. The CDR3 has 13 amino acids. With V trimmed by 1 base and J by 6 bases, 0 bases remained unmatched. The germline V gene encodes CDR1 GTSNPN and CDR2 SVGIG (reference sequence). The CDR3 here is CAWSGDRDEKLFF. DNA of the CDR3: TGTGCCTGGAGTGGGGACAGGGATGAAAAACTGTTTTTT.

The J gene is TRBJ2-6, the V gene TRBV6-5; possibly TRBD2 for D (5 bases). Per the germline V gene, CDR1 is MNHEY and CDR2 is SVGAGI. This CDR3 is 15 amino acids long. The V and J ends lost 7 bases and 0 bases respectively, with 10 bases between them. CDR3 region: CASKLGISGANVLTF. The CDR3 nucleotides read TGTGCCAGCAAACTCGGGATCTCTGGGGCCAACGTCCTGACTTTC.

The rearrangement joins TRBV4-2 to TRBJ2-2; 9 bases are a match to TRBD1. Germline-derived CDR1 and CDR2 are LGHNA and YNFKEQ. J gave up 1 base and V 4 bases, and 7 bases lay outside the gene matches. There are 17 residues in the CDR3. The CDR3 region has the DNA TGTGCCAGCAGCCCGAGGGGGACAGGGAGGAACACCGGGGAGCTGTTTTTT. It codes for CASSPRGTGRNTGELFF.

The CDR3 nucleotides read TGTGCCAGCAGAGCACCCGGGACAGCCTACAATGAGCAGTTCTTC. As protein: CASRAPGTAYNEQFF. This chain uses TRBV7-2 with TRBJ2-1; 7 bases fit TRBD1. Germline V CDR1 and CDR2: SGHTA, FQGNSA. The CDR3 spans 15 residues. The ends lost 6 bases at V and 2 bases at J; junction bases unmatched: 7.

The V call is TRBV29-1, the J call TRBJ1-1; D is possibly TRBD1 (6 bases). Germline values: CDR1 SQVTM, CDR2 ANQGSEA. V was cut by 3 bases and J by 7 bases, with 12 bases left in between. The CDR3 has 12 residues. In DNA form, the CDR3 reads TGCAGCGTTGAGGGCAGGGGCTTTGAAGCTTTCTTT. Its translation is CSVEGRGFEAFF. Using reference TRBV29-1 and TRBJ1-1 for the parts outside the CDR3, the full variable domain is SAVISQKPSRDICQRGTSLTIQCQVDSQVTMMFWYRQQPGQSLTLIATANQGSEATYESGFVIDKFPISRPNLTFSTLTVSNMSPEDSSIYLCSVEGRGFEAFFGQGTRLTVV.

In DNA, the CDR3 is TGCGCCAGCAGCTTGGTGGGACTTGCAGGGAACTCTGGAAACACCATATATTTT. Its translation is CASSLVGLAGNSGNTIYF. The V and J genes are TRBV5-1 and TRBJ1-3, with D possibly TRBD1 on 5 matching bases. Germline loops: CDR1 SGHRS, CDR2 YFSETQ. The CDR3 is 18 residues long. Trimming took 0 bases from V and 0 from J, leaving 16 bases between them.

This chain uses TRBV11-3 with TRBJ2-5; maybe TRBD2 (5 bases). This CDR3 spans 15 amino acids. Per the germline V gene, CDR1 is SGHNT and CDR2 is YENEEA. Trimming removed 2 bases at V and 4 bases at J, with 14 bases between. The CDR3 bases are TGTGCCAGCAGCTTATTAGTATGGGGAGCAGAGACCCAGTACTTC. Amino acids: CASSLLVWGAETQYF.

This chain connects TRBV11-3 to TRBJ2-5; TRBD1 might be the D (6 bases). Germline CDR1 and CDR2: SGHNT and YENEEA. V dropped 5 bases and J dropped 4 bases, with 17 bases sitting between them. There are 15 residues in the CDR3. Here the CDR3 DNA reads TGTGCCAGCAGCGAAGGACAGTGGGGGAGAGAGACCCAGTACTTC. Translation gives CASSEGQWGRETQYF.

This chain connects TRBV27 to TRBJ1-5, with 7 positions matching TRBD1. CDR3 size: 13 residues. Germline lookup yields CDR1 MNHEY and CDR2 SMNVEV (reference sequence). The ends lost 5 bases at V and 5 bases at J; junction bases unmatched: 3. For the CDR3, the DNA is TGTGCCAGCAGTCACGACAGGGATCAGCCCCAGCATTTT. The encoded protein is CASSHDRDQPQHF.

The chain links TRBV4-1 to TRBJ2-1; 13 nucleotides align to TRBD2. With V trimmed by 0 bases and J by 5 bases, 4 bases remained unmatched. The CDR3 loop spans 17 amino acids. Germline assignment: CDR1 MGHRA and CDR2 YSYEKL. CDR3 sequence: CASSQDPGLAGNNEQFF. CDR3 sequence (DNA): TGCGCCAGCAGCCAAGATCCGGGACTAGCGGGGAACAATGAGCAGTTCTTC.